This T cell receptor beta chain was captured in a study of blood T cell repertoires in COVID-19. Background on the study: The origin of the acute and convalescent COVID-19 samples was the United States, Italy and Spain. PBMCs, B-cell-depleted T cells, or T cells provided the cDNA or gDNA that made up the material.

The V gene lost 3 bases and the J gene lost 4 bases, with 7 bases spanning the gap. The CDR3 spans 13 residues. Germline V CDR1 and CDR2: MNHEY, SMNVEV (reference sequence). Participants, about 18 to 90 years old, spanned about 26 US areas. Researchers sorted participants into cohorts using their self-reported clinical history. Data came from immunoSEQ multiplex PCR; TCRdb stores just in-frame clones and leaves some out. The table records 150,000 to 200,000 clones, more than 85% of them present only once. The specimen sequenced was PBMCs or T cells enriched from blood (not recorded which). The V gene is TRBV27, the J gene TRBJ1-3; D ambiguous. The source is a woman in her 40s in a cohort exposed to, infected with or recovered from COVID-19 (not recorded which). The CDR3 region is CASSFDKGNTIYF. The CDR3 nucleotides read TGTGCCAGCAGTTTTGACAAAGGAAACACCATATATTTT.